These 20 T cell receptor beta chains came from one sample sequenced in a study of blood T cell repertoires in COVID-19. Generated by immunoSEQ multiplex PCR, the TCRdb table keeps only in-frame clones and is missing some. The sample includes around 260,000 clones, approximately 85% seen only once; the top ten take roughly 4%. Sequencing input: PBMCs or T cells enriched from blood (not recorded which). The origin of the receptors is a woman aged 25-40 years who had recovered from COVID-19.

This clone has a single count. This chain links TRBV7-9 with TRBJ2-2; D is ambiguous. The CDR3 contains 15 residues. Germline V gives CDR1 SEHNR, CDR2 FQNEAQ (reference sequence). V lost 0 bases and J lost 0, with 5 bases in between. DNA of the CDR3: TGTGCCAGCAGCTTAGCGGCAGCGAACACCGGGGAGCTGTTTTTT. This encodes CASSLAAANTGELFF.

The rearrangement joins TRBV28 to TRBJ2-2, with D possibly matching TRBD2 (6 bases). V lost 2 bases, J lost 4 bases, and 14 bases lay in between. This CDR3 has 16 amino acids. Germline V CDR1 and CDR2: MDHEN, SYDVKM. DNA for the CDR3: TGTGCCAGCAGTTTAGGCGGGAACCCCGTCACCGGGGAGCTGTTTTTT. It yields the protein CASSLGGNPVTGELFF.

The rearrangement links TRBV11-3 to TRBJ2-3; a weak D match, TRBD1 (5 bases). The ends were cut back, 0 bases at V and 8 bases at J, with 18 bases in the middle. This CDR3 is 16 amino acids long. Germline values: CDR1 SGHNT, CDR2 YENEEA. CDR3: CASSLDGGQPLSTQYF. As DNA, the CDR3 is TGTGCCAGCAGCTTAGATGGTGGACAACCCCTCAGTACGCAGTATTTT. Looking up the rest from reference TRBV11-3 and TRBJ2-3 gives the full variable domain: EAGVVQSPRYKIIEKKQPVAFWCNPISGHNTLYWYLQNLGQGPELLIRYENEEAVDDSQLPKDRFSAERLKGVDSTLKIQPAELGDSAVYLCASSLDGGQPLSTQYFGPGTRLTVL.

The DNA of the CDR3 is TGCGCCAGCAGCGGGTCGGACAGCTCTGGAAACACCATATATTTT. Protein: CASSGSDSSGNTIYF. The chain couples TRBV5-1 to TRBJ1-3; possible D gene TRBD1, 6 bases. The CDR3 is 15 amino acids. Germline loops: CDR1 SGHRS, CDR2 YFSETQ. Trimming took 4 bases from V and 0 from J, leaving 11 bases between them.

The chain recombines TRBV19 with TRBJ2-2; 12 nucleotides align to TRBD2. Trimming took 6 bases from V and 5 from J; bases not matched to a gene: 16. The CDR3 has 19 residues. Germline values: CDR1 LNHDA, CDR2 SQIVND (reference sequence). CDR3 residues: CASRAGLAGGPGWTGELFF. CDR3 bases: TGTGCCAGTAGGGCTGGGCTAGCGGGAGGGCCGGGTTGGACCGGGGAGCTGTTTTTT.

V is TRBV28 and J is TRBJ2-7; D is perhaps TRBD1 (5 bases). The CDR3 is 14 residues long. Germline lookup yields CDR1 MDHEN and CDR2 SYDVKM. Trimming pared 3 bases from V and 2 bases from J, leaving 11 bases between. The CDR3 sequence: CASSFWTKTYEQYF. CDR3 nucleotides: TGTGCCAGCAGTTTCTGGACAAAAACCTACGAGCAGTACTTC.

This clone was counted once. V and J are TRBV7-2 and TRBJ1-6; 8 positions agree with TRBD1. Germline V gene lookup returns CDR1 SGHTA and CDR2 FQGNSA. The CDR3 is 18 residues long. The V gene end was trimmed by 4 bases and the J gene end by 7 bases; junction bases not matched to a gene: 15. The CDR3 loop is CASSSNRHPGTGNSPLHF. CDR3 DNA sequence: TGTGCCAGCAGCTCTAACCGACACCCCGGGACAGGCAATTCACCCCTCCACTTT.

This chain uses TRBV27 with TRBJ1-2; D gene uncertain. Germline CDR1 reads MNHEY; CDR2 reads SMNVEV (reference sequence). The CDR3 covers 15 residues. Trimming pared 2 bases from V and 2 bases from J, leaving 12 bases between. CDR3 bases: TGTGCCAGCAGTTTAACCGTCGGAGGGAACTATGGCTACACCTTC. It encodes CASSLTVGGNYGYTF.

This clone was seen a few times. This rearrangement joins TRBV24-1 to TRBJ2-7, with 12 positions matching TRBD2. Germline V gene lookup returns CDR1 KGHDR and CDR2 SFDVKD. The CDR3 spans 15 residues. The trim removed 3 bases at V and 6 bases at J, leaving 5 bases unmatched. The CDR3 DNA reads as TGTGCCACCAGTGATCCCGTGACTAGCGGGAGCGAGCAGTACTTC. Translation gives CATSDPVTSGSEQYF.

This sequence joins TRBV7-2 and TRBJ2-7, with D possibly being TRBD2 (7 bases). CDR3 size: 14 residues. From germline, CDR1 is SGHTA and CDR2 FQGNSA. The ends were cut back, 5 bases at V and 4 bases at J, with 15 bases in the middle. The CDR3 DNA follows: TGTGCCAGCAGCGGGGGGGCGGTACGGTACGAGCAGTACTTC. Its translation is CASSGGAVRYEQYF.

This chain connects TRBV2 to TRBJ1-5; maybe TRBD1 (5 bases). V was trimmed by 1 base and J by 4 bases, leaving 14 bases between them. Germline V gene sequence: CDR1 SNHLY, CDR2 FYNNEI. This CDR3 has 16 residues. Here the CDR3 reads CASSEGGVFRNQPQHF. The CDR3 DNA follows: TGTGCCAGCAGTGAAGGGGGGGTATTCCGAAATCAGCCCCAGCATTTT.

The CDR3 loop reads CASSLSPWASGGEDTQYF. The DNA for the CDR3 is TGTGCCAGCAGCTTATCCCCCTGGGCTAGCGGGGGGGAAGATACGCAGTATTTT. The chain joins TRBV7-3 to TRBJ2-3; 12 bases line up with TRBD2. The CDR3 has 18 residues. From germline, CDR1 is SGHTA and CDR2 FQGTGA. V gave up 2 bases and J gave up 5 bases; unmatched junction bases: 11.

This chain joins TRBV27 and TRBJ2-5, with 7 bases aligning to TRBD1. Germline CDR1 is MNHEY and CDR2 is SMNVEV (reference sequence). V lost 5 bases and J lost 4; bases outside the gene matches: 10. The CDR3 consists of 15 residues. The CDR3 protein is CASSPRQGRRETQYF. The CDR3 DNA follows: TGTGCCAGCAGTCCCCGACAGGGTCGGCGAGAGACCCAGTACTTC.

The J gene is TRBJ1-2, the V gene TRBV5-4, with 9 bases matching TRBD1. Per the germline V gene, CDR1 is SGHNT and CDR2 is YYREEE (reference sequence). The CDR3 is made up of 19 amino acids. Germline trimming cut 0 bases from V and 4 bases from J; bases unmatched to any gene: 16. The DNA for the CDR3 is TGTGCCAGCAGCTTGGAAGGGCCGGGACAGGGCAGAGTCGGCTATGGCTACACCTTC. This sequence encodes CASSLEGPGQGRVGYGYTF.

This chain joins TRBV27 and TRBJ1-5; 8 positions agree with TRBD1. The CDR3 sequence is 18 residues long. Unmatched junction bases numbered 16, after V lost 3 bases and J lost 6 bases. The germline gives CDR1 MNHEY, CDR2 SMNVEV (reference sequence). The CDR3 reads CASSFRVIQGGYTQPQHF. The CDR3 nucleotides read TGTGCCAGCAGTTTTCGGGTGATACAGGGGGGATACACTCAGCCCCAGCATTTT.

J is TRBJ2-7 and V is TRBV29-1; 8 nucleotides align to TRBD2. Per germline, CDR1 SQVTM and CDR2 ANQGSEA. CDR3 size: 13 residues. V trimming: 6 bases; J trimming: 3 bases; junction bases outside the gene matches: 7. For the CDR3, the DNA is TGCAGCGTCCCTAGCGGGTCGAGCTACGAGCAGTACTTC. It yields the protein CSVPSGSSYEQYF.

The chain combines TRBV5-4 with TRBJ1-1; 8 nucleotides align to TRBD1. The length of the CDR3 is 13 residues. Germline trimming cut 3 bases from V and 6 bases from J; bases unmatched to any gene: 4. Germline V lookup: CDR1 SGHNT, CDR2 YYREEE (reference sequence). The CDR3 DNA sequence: TGTGCCAGCAGCTCGGTCAGGGGGCCTGAAGCTTTCTTT. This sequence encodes CASSSVRGPEAFF.

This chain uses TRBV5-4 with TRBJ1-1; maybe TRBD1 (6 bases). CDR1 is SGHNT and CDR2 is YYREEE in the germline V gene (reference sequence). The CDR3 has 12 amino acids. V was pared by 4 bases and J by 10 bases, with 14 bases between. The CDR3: CASSPPTGGAFF. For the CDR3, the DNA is TGTGCCAGCAGCCCCCCGACAGGAGGAGCTTTCTTT.

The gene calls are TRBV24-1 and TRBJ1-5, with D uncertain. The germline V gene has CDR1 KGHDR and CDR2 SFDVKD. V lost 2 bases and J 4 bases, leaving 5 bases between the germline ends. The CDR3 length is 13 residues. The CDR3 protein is CATSDYRNQPQHF. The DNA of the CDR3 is TGTGCCACCAGTGATTACAGAAATCAGCCCCAGCATTTT.

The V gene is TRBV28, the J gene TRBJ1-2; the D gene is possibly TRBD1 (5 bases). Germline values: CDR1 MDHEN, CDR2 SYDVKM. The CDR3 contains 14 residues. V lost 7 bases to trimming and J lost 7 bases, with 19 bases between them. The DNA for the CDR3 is TGTGCCAGCACTGAAGGGAGGGGTGCAGGTGGCTACACCTTC. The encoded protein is CASTEGRGAGGYTF.